A selection of T cell receptor beta chains follows, all from one sample in a study of blood T cell repertoires in COVID-19. This table comes from immunoSEQ multiplex PCR, and its TCRdb copy is limited to in-frame clones, with some not included. The table lists almost 70,000 clones, around 88% of them singletons, with about 6% in the top ten. The sample consisted of peripheral blood. These receptors came from a woman aged 65 to 85 with acute or convalescent COVID-19. Each CDR3 is given with its conserved first and last residue. A D gene is named only where the DNA matches it firmly. Rows give clone size only sometimes, using once, few, many, or a class for an expanded clone.

DNA | CDR3 | J | size | V | D
TGTGCCAGCAGTTATAAGGGTGCCGGGACAGGGAACACTGAAGCTTTCTTT | CASSYKGAGTGNTEAFF | TRBJ1-1 | NA | TRBV28 | TRBD1
TGTGCCAGCAGTGACCCGTACAGGGGGCTGTACAATGAGCAGTTCTTC | CASSDPYRGLYNEQFF | TRBJ2-1 | NA | TRBV25-1 | TRBD1
TGTGCCAGCAGCAGTGACAGGGGGCTTAATTCACCCCTCCACTTT | CASSSDRGLNSPLHF | TRBJ1-6 | NA | TRBV5-6 | TRBD1
TGTGCCAGCACCTTGACTAGCGGGAACAATGAGCAGTTCTTC | CASTLTSGNNEQFF | TRBJ2-1 | NA | TRBV5-4 | TRBD2
TGTGCCAGCAGCTTAAGGGGTGGACAGGGTTTAACGGTGGCTCAGCCCCAGCATTTT | CASSLRGGQGLTVAQPQHF | TRBJ1-5 | NA | TRBV7-6 | TRBD1
TGTGCCAGCAGCACGGATTATACAGGGGGTGGTTATAATGGCTACACCTTC | CASSTDYTGGGYNGYTF | TRBJ1-2 | NA | TRBV5-5 | TRBD1
TGTGCCAGTAGTATACAGGCCTCGAACACTGAAGCTTTCTTT | CASSIQASNTEAFF | TRBJ1-1 | few | TRBV19 | NA
TGTGCCAGTTGCTATCGGGCGGGCGCCTACGAGCAGTACTTC | CASCYRAGAYEQYF | TRBJ2-7 | NA | TRBV6-5 | NA
TGCAGCGTCCCTGAACGGAGGACCCTTGGGTATGAGCAGTTCTTC | CSVPERRTLGYEQFF | TRBJ2-1 | NA | TRBV29-1 | NA
TGCGCCAGCAGCTTGTATGAGACCCAGTACTTC | CASSLYETQYF | TRBJ2-5 | NA | TRBV5-1 | NA
TGTGCCAGCAGGGAGGGGCCCTATAATTCACCCCTCCACTTT | CASREGPYNSPLHF | TRBJ1-6 | NA | TRBV28 | NA
TGTGCCAGCAGTCAGGGGCGGTCCACTGAAGCTTTCTTT | CASSQGRSTEAFF | TRBJ1-1 | NA | TRBV6-5 | NA
TGTGCCAGCAGCTTAGGAGGCGGGAGCGGGGAGCTGTTTTTT | CASSLGGGSGELFF | TRBJ2-2 | once | TRBV7-2 | TRBD2
TGTGCCATCAGCCCCCTGGACACTGGAAACACCATATATTTT | CAISPLDTGNTIYF | TRBJ1-3 | NA | TRBV10-3 | NA
TGTGCCAGCAGCCGACGGAGCGCCTACGAGCAGTACTTC | CASSRRSAYEQYF | TRBJ2-7 | NA | TRBV27 | NA
TGTGCCAGCAGCCTAGACAGACTAAATGAGCAGTTCTTC | CASSLDRLNEQFF | TRBJ2-1 | NA | TRBV3-1/TRBV3-2 | NA
TGTGCCAGCAGTAGACAGGGGTTGAACACCGGGGAGCTGTTTTTT | CASSRQGLNTGELFF | TRBJ2-2 | NA | TRBV6-4 | TRBD1
TGTGCCAGCAGTTTAAGTAGAACCGGGGAAAAACTGTTTTTT | CASSLSRTGEKLFF | TRBJ1-4 | NA | TRBV28 | NA
TGCGCCAGCAGCCAAGACAGCTTCTCTGGAAACACCATATATTTT | CASSQDSFSGNTIYF | TRBJ1-3 | once | TRBV5-1 | NA
TGTGCCAGCAGCCCCGCGATGGTAAACACCATATATTTT | CASSPAMVNTIYF | TRBJ1-3 | few | TRBV2 | NA
TGTGCCAGCAGCCTTAGGGGGCAAGGAAACACCATATATTTT | CASSLRGQGNTIYF | TRBJ1-3 | NA | TRBV5-4 | TRBD1
TGTGCCAGCAGTCCAGGGGGTGATAGCAATCAGCCCCAGCATTTT | CASSPGGDSNQPQHF | TRBJ1-5 | NA | TRBV28 | TRBD1
TGTGCCAGCAGCTTCAACAGGGGGCTTGATGGCTACACCTTC | CASSFNRGLDGYTF | TRBJ1-2 | NA | TRBV5-4 | TRBD1
TGTGCCACCAGCGGGGGGGACAATGAGCAGTTCTTC | CATSGGDNEQFF | TRBJ2-1 | medium-sized | TRBV24-1 | TRBD2
TGTGCCAGCAGAGGGACAGGGGGCTCCTATGGCTACACCTTC | CASRGTGGSYGYTF | TRBJ1-2 | NA | TRBV27 | TRBD1
TGTGCCAGCAGCAGAGGTCTAGTTGACTATGGCTACACCTTC | CASSRGLVDYGYTF | TRBJ1-2 | NA | TRBV13 | NA
TGTGCCAGCTCTCCCGACAGGAATCAGCCCCAGCATTTT | CASSPDRNQPQHF | TRBJ1-5 | NA | TRBV18 | NA
TGTGCCAGCAGCCAAGGACAGGGCGACACTGAAGCTTTCTTT | CASSQGQGDTEAFF | TRBJ1-1 | few | TRBV3-1/TRBV3-2 | TRBD1
TGTGCCAGCAGCTTTCAAGCGGATAGCTCCTACGAGCAGTACTTC | CASSFQADSSYEQYF | TRBJ2-7 | NA | TRBV7-9 | NA
TGTGCCAGCACCTCGCTACTTCCTACCGGGGAGCTGTTTTTT | CASTSLLPTGELFF | TRBJ2-2 | NA | TRBV27 | NA
TGTGCCAGCAGCTCGGGGGGGACCTCTGGGGCCAACGTCCTGACTTTC | CASSSGGTSGANVLTF | TRBJ2-6 | NA | TRBV7-9 | TRBD2
TGCAGCGTTTCGCCACAGGGGAATGAGCAGTTCTTC | CSVSPQGNEQFF | TRBJ2-1 | NA | TRBV29-1 | TRBD1
TGTGCCAGCAGCCGGTTGCGGGGGGTCAATGAGCAGTTCTTC | CASSRLRGVNEQFF | TRBJ2-1 | NA | TRBV11-3 | TRBD2
TGTGCCAGCAGCCAACAGGTTGGGACTGAAGCTTTCTTT | CASSQQVGTEAFF | TRBJ1-1 | NA | TRBV14 | NA
TGTGCCAGCAGCTTAGGTCAGGGGTTGACTGAAGCTTTCTTT | CASSLGQGLTEAFF | TRBJ1-1 | NA | TRBV7-9 | NA